This entry is about one T cell receptor beta chain. The specificity of this receptor is unknown. The conserved closing phenylalanine or tryptophan is absent in this CDR3, likely reflecting a read error. The limits of the CDR3 on the DNA are not certain, so only TCRdb's listed CDR3 is given. The source of the sample is a study of glioma-infiltrating T cells (TCRdb year 2016). About the study as a whole: The low-grade gliomas were WHO grade II oligodendrogliomas or astrocytomas, while the glioblastomas were WHO grade IV tumors sampled at initial diagnosis rather than at recurrent diagnosis. To measure how far tissue and blood T-cell populations diverged, each tissue-infiltrating repertoire was compared against the peripheral blood repertoire of the same patient. Blood libraries targeted about 4.5- to 10-fold sequencing coverage of about a million peripheral T cells. TCR alpha- and beta-chain repertoires were sequenced from glioma tissue, non-neoplastic brain tissue and matched peripheral blood mononuclear cells. Dexamethasone was administered to glioma patients for six or fewer days before surgery. Three low-grade glioma patients, seven to nine primary glioblastoma patients, and three non-glioma patients who contributed non-neoplastic brain tissue made up the paired cohort. Study-wide findings and limitations: Tissue and blood shared very few CDR3 sequences, a result attributed to high CDR3 diversity and limited sampling. The group comparisons were based on small numbers of patients: three non-neoplastic, three low-grade glioma and several glioblastoma patients. Patients with low tissue-blood divergence were marked by a signature set of shared blood CDR3 motifs, and this signature set was depleted in highly divergent patients. In non-neoplastic patients, VJ-independent divergence between tissue and blood fell below expectation, whereas in all gliomas, and especially in low-grade gliomas, the divergence rose above expectation.

Immediately after resection, surgical brain or tumor specimens were cryofrozen in liquid nitrogen, and peripheral blood cells were collected at the same time. The CDR3 adds up to 14 amino acids, both ends counted. CDR1 and CDR2 are read off the germline V gene (reference sequence) as MNHNY and SVGAGI. The iRepertoire nested amplicon-rescue multiplex PCR (arm-PCR) platform was used to amplify TCR alpha and beta CDR3 regions from RNA. For one-step reverse transcription and amplification, about 90-400 ng of tissue mRNA or PBMC total RNA was used as input. Following bead purification, Illumina adapters were added through a secondary multiplex PCR, and the libraries were then gel-purified between 200 and 400 bp. The libraries contained internal 6-nucleotide barcodes that were used for demultiplexing. Libraries were sequenced on an Illumina MiSeq with 2x220 or 2x250 nucleotide paired-end reads. The original methods were these. Paired reads were merged using FLASH 1.2.11 and were aligned to the GRCh37 human genome using BWA-MEM, after which TRA and TRB reads were extracted. For V and J assignment, an IMGT-derived reference of cassette sequences and CDR3 motifs that included pseudogenes was used. Three-frame translation of reads was performed, and productive CDR3s were defined as those with a C...FGXG motif and no stop codons. Clonotypes were defined as unique combinations of V-J cassette pair and CDR3 amino acid sequence. Filtering of reads was based on Hamming distance, with the threshold set by the sequence error rate of each sample in mapped regions. Clones were called with MiXCR by TCRdb after fastp trimmed the public reads at Q25, and only in-frame beta chains were retained. Entries that share a CDR3 protein sequence are merged under the most common genes and DNA. These V and J calls rely on TCRdb rather than the paper's analysis. The sample yields more than 350,000 distinct CDR3 sequences; 41% were counted once. The ten largest make up approximately 12% of the sample.

The chain is made from TRBV6-6 and TRBJ1-2; the D segment call TRBD1 is taken from the table without a DNA check. Sequenced material: glioma tissue, nonneoplastic brain tissue, or PBMCs (not recorded which). This sequence originates from a human donor with low-grade glioma or glioblastoma, undergoing nonglioma brain surgery, or in good health (not recorded which). The CDR3 region has the sequence CASSSNDRFYGYAL.